Here is one TCR beta chain with its context. The data were obtained in a study of cytomegalovirus exposure and HLA in healthy donors. This CDR3 contains 14 residues. Germline lookup yields CDR1 MNHNS and CDR2 SASEGT. J was trimmed by 0 bases and V by 8 bases; bases with no gene match: 5. PCR was performed using 60 Vbeta and 13 Jbeta primers. The table came from immunoSEQ multiplex PCR; TCRdb's copy has only in-frame clones and leaves some out. The table lists under 250,000 clones, 75% to 85% of them singletons. This chain connects TRBV6-1 to TRBJ2-3; the match to TRBD2 covers 7 bases. The clonotype originates from a woman aged 60-75 years in good health and CMV-seropositive. Sequencing input: PBMCs. The CDR3 spells CASGWEGSTDTQYF. The CDR3 DNA is TGTGCCAGCGGGTGGGAGGGGAGCACAGATACGCAGTATTTT.